Presented here are 13 T cell receptor beta chains from one specimen sequenced in a study of post-analysis software for immune sequencing data. Overall study findings and caveats: Patients had higher frequencies than controls of about five TRBV segments, including TRBV5-6, TRBV5-1 and TRBV20-1.

The antigens of these receptors remain unknown. Included in the TCR beta cDNA libraries were unique molecular identifiers. Each CDR3 protein gets one entry after TCRdb re-called the PCR reads with MiXCR. The data contain about half a million distinct CDR3 sequences, roughly 34% of them seen just once; the ten biggest clones take up roughly 6%. Source material: blood. Source of these receptors: a girl aged 2-17 years with multiple sclerosis.

This clonotype was detected a few times. V and J are TRBV12-3 or TRBV12-4 and TRBJ2-3; a weak D match, TRBD1 (8 bases). Between the trimmed V and J ends, which lost 7 bases and 0 bases, there was a span of 26 bases. This CDR3 contains 19 residues. The CDR3 loop reads CASIYRGLLAASSTDTQYF. The DNA of the CDR3 is TGTGCCAGCATCTACAGGGGGTTGCTAGCGGCTTCTAGCACAGATACGCAGTATTTT.

The chain couples TRBV6-1 to TRBJ2-6; possibly TRBD1 or TRBD2 for D (6 bases each). This CDR3 is built from 15 residues. The V gene lost 10 bases and the J gene lost 0 bases, with 13 bases spanning the gap. The V gene's germline CDR1 is MNHNS and CDR2 SASEGT. This CDR3 reads CATRGQTSGANVLTF. The CDR3 DNA reads as TGTGCCACCCGGGGGCAGACCTCTGGGGCCAACGTCCTGACTTTC.

This clonotype appeared a single time. This rearrangement joins TRBV29-1 to TRBJ1-1; 10 bases match TRBD1. The CDR3 length is 16 residues. With 5 bases clipped from V and 5 bases from J, the junction kept 14 bases outside the gene matches. Germline assignment: CDR1 SQVTM and CDR2 ANQGSEA. The CDR3 reads CSVWWRTGGIRTEAFF. The CDR3 region has the DNA TGCAGCGTTTGGTGGCGGACAGGGGGAATTCGGACTGAAGCTTTCTTT. The full variable domain, rest sourced from reference TRBV29-1 and TRBJ1-1, is SAVISQKPSRDICQRGTSLTIQCQVDSQVTMMFWYRQQPGQSLTLIATANQGSEATYESGFVIDKFPISRPNLTFSTLTVSNMSPEDSSIYLCSVWWRTGGIRTEAFFGQGTRLTVV.

The chain combines TRBV6-5 with TRBJ1-5; 8 bases are shared with TRBD1. This CDR3 has 18 residues. Germline values: CDR1 MNHEY, CDR2 SVGAGI. Losses at the gene ends were 0 bases for V and 0 bases for J; bases not matched to a gene: 7. The CDR3 protein is CASSYSRGTGLSNQPQHF. The CDR3 nucleotides are TGTGCCAGCAGTTACTCCCGTGGGACAGGACTTAGCAATCAGCCCCAGCATTTT.

The chain combines TRBV7-2 with TRBJ2-7, with D unclear. Germline lookup yields CDR1 SGHTA and CDR2 FQGNSA. The CDR3 has 13 amino acids. Trimming cost V 3 bases and J 1 base, with 7 bases left between them. CDR3 residues: CASSFYPSYEQYF. The CDR3, as DNA: TGTGCCAGCAGCTTCTATCCATCCTACGAGCAGTACTTC.

Points on this clonotype: Given the absence of the conserved phenylalanine or tryptophan at the CDR3 end, a read error is likely. The rearrangement uses TRBV12-3 or TRBV12-4 and TRBJ1-2; no reliable D call. The CDR3 loop spans 12 amino acids. V gave up 4 bases and J gave up 2 bases, with 5 bases separating them. The CDR3 spells CASSSPNYGYTV. Written as DNA, the CDR3 is TGTGCCAGCAGTTCACCGAACTATGGCTACACCGTC.

The sample holds many counts of this clonotype. The chain uses TRBV2 and TRBJ2-3; 12 positions agree with TRBD2. The CDR3 covers 16 residues. The germline V gene encodes CDR1 SNHLY and CDR2 FYNNEI. V lost 0 bases to trimming and J lost 4 bases; unmatched junction nucleotides: 2. The CDR3 reads CASSEAASGGADTQYF. The CDR3 region has the DNA TGTGCCAGCAGTGAAGCGGCTAGCGGGGGGGCAGATACGCAGTATTTT. Combining the CDR3 with reference TRBV2 and TRBJ2-3 gives the whole variable domain EPEVTQTPSHQVTQMGQEVILRCVPISNHLYFYWYRQILGQKVEFLVSFYNNEISEKSEIFDDQFSVERPDGSNFTLKIRSTKLEDSAMYFCASSEAASGGADTQYFGPGTRLTVL.

There are many counts of this clonotype. The chain is built from TRBV5-5 and TRBJ2-7; D uncertain. Germline CDR1 SGHKS, CDR2 YYEKEE (reference sequence). This CDR3 has 14 amino acids. V shed 0 bases and J shed 1 base, with 8 bases lying between them. The CDR3: CASSLEPRSYEQYF. CDR3 nucleotides: TGTGCCAGCAGCTTGGAACCCAGATCCTACGAGCAGTACTTC.

This clonotype has at least ten counts. The chain employs TRBV12-5 and TRBJ2-1, with D uncertain. This CDR3 contains 13 residues. CDR1 LGHNT and CDR2 FRNRAP come from the germline V gene. Trimming removed 1 base at V and 8 bases at J, with 9 bases between. Written as DNA, the CDR3 is TGTGCTAGTGGTTTGGCCACTCGGCATGAGCAGTTCTTC. It specifies CASGLATRHEQFF.

The chain recombines TRBV6-1 with TRBJ1-1; D uncertain. V lost 7 bases and J lost 5, with 14 bases in between. Germline values: CDR1 MNHNS, CDR2 SASEGT. The CDR3 loop spans 13 amino acids. The CDR3 nucleotides are TGTGCCAGCACTATGGACCCATGGACTGAAGCTTTCTTT. Translating gives CASTMDPWTEAFF.

In its sample, this clonotype was seen a few times. V gene TRBV12-3 or TRBV12-4 combines with J gene TRBJ2-1, with 11 nucleotides matching TRBD2. Trimming at V came to 0 bases and at J to 6 bases, leaving 4 bases not matched to a gene. This CDR3 spans 16 amino acids. CDR3 nucleotide sequence: TGTGCCAGCAGTTTAGCAGGTAGCGGGGGGGCCAATGAGCAGTTCTTC. It specifies CASSLAGSGGANEQFF.

The chain couples TRBV10-1 to TRBJ2-6; D not certain. CDR1 is WNHNN and CDR2 is SYGVQD in the germline V gene (reference sequence). Trimming took 0 bases from V and 11 from J, leaving 8 bases between them. The CDR3 consists of 13 residues. Here the CDR3 DNA reads TGCGCCAGCAGTGAGTCGCGATGGGACGTCCTGACTTTC. Translation gives CASSESRWDVLTF.

This clonotype was picked up a small number of times. The chain couples TRBV10-3 to TRBJ2-5; 9 bases are a match to TRBD1. The CDR3 is made up of 16 amino acids. CDR1 is ENHRY, CDR2 SYGVKD, per germline. V lost 2 bases and J lost 1; bases outside the gene matches: 5. As DNA, the CDR3 is TGTGCCATCAGTGAGCCGGGACAGGGTACCCAAGAGACCCAGTACTTC. Its protein is CAISEPGQGTQETQYF.